The sequence of this T cell receptor beta chain was determined in a study of CD8 T cells in Susac syndrome. Study observations and caveats: Repertoires of Susac syndrome CD4+ T cells lacked clonal expansion.

The authors reverse transcribed roughly 0.45 to 1 ug RNA with random hexamers. TCRdb re-derived calls from the immunoSEQ multiplex PCR reads in MiXCR, one entry per CDR3 protein. The data show hundreds of thousands of distinct CDR3 sequences, about 96% seen once. Sequencing of TCR beta was undertaken in CD8+ and CD4+ T cells derived from blood. The TEMRA cells underwent FACS enrichment, while the CD8+ and CD4+ T cells underwent negative isolation. The CDR3 sequence is 14 residues long. The germline CDR1 and CDR2 sequences are SGDLS and YYNGEE. Trimming took 1 base from V and 1 from J, leaving 6 bases between them. On this clonotype itself: Its antigen remains unidentified.

J is TRBJ2-1 and V is TRBV9; D gene unclear. The clonotype comes from a human donor with Susac syndrome. The specimen sequenced was CD4+ T cells from PBMCs. The CDR3 DNA follows: TGTGCCAGCAGCGTAATGGGGTCCTACAATGAGCAGTTCTTC. It yields the protein CASSVMGSYNEQFF.